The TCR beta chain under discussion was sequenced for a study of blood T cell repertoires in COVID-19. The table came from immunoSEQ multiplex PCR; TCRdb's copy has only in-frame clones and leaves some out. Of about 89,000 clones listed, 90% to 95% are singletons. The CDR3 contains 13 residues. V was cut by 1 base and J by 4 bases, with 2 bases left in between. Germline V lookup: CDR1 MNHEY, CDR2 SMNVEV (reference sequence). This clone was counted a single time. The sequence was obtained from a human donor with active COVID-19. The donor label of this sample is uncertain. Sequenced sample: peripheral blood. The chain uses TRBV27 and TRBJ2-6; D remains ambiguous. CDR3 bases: TGTGCCAGCAGTTTATTAGGGGCCAACGTCCTGACTTTC. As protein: CASSLLGANVLTF. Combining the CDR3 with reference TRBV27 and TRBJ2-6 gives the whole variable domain EAQVTQNPRYLITVTGKKLTVTCSQNMNHEYMSWYRQDPGLGLRQIYYSMNVEVTDKGDVPEGYKVSRKEKRNFPLILESPSPNQTSLYFCASSLLGANVLTFGAGSRLTVL.